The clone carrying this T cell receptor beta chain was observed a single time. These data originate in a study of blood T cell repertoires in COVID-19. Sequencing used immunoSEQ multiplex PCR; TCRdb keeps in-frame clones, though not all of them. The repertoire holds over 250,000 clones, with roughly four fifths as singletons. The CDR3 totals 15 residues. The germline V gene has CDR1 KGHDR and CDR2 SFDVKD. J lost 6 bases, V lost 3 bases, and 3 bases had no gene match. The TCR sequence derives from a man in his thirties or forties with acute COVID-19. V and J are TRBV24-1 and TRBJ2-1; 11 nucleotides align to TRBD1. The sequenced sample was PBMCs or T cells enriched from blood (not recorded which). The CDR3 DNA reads TGTGCCACCAGTGATGGAGGGACAGGGGGCAATGAGCAGTTCTTC. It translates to CATSDGGTGGNEQFF.